This T cell receptor (beta chain) was obtained from a study of CXCR3-negative and CXCR3-positive naive CD8 T cells. Overall study results and limits: TRB CDR3 hydrophobicity was greater in CXCR3-positive naive cells than in CXCR3-negative naive cells. Within a donor, both naive subsets shared TRBV-TRBJ usage, unlike memory cells.

CDR1 is SGHTS, CDR2 YDEGEE, per germline. The CDR3 is made up of 11 amino acids. 5' RACE that incorporated UMI labels was used to prepare the TRB cDNA libraries. TCRdb re-called the 5' RACE reads and catalogs CDR3 proteins one per entry, DNA excluded. Its table lists under 150,000 distinct CDR3 sequences. With some 300,000 cells each, the CD8+ T cell subsets were individually sorted in triplicate. As regards this clonotype: Its cognate antigen is unknown.

The sequence derives from a human donor in good health. Some clones in this sample may be carry-over from other donors' samples. The sample consisted of naive CXCR3+ CD8+ T cells from blood. Subset noted: CD45RO-CCR7+CD27+CD95- naive CD8+ T cells expressing CXCR3 (TNR3+). This chain links TRBV5-8 with TRBJ2-5. CDR3 loop: CASSVGHSKYF.